The source of this T cell receptor beta chain is a study of CD8 T cells in Susac syndrome. Study summary: Patients with Susac syndrome were therapy-naive, on corticosteroids, or on intravenous immunoglobulin alone at blood draw.

Points from the study as a whole: The Susac syndrome CD4+ T cell repertoires displayed no clonal expansion.

The CDR3 covers 12 residues. The ends were cut back, 0 bases at V and 9 bases at J, with 6 bases in the middle. Reverse transcription of roughly 0.5 to 1 ug RNA was carried out with random hexamers. MiXCR, run by TCRdb on the immunoSEQ multiplex PCR reads, gives a single entry per CDR3 protein. The table records approximately 210,000 distinct CDR3 sequences, approximately 94% of them present only once. With regard to this clonotype: Antigen: not known.

Sequencing was done on a sample of CD4+ T cells from PBMCs. The clonotype was recovered from a human donor with Susac syndrome. J is TRBJ2-1 and V is TRBV12-3 or TRBV12-4; D gene unclear. The CDR3: CASSLAEREQFF. CDR3 nucleotides: TGTGCCAGCAGTTTAGCGGAGCGTGAGCAGTTCTTC.